Following are 7 T cell receptor beta chains from one sample sequenced in a study of blood T cell repertoires in COVID-19. TCRdb keeps only in-frame clones here, not all; method: immunoSEQ multiplex PCR. The table includes roughly 280,000 clones, approximately 85% detected once. Sequencing was carried out using peripheral blood. These receptors all stem from a woman aged 70-85 years with acute or convalescent COVID-19.

This chain uses TRBV7-3 with TRBJ2-3, with D possibly being TRBD2 (6 bases). Germline CDR1 reads SGHTA; CDR2 reads FQGTGA. The V end lost 7 bases, the J end lost 4 bases, and 21 bases lay between the germline ends. The CDR3 spans 16 residues. The chain's CDR3 is CASTLSSGGLPDTQYF. The CDR3 DNA sequence: TGTGCCAGCACCCTTTCATCCGGGGGTTTGCCAGATACGCAGTATTTT.

The count of this clone is one. J is TRBJ2-7 and V is TRBV6-5; 9 bases are shared with TRBD1. The CDR3 runs 14 residues. Trimming cost V 10 bases and J 0 bases; bases outside gene matches: 7. Germline loops: CDR1 MNHEY, CDR2 SVGAGI. CDR3 coding DNA: TGTGCCACGGAAAGACAGGGGGTCTCCTACGAGCAGTACTTC. As protein: CATERQGVSYEQYF.

The chain recombines TRBV10-3 with TRBJ2-3, with unresolved D. Trimming took off 0 bases at V and 6 bases at J, with 4 bases between the two ends. Germline V CDR1 and CDR2: ENHRY, SYGVKD. There are 12 residues in the CDR3. CDR3 sequence reads: CAISESLDTQYF. The CDR3 DNA reads as TGTGCCATCAGTGAGTCCCTGGATACGCAGTATTTT.

The chain joins TRBV3-1 (or the pseudogene TRBV3-2) to TRBJ1-2; tentatively, D is TRBD1 (5 bases). V was cut by 6 bases and J by 1 base, with 15 bases left in between. CDR1 LGHDT and CDR2 YNNKEL come from the germline V gene (reference sequence). The CDR3 contains 15 residues. The CDR3 bases are TGTGCCAGCAGAGATACAGGTCTTGTTAACTATGGCTACACCTTC. Amino acids: CASRDTGLVNYGYTF.

This rearrangement joins TRBV7-8 to TRBJ1-3; possibly TRBD1 for D (5 bases). This CDR3 is built from 14 residues. Trimming took off 0 bases at V and 4 bases at J, with 7 bases between the two ends. Germline values: CDR1 SGHVS, CDR2 FQNEAQ. DNA of the CDR3: TGTGCCAGCAGCTTAGCGGGGCGCGGAAACACCATATATTTT. Encoded protein: CASSLAGRGNTIYF.

This chain links TRBV12-3 or TRBV12-4 with TRBJ1-2, with D perhaps TRBD1 (5 bases). The CDR3 extends over 13 amino acids. With 6 bases removed from V and 7 bases from J, the gap between germline ends came to 15 bases. The CDR3, as DNA: TGTGCCAGCAGCCCAGGGCCCCCGGCTGGCTACACCTTC. Protein sequence: CASSPGPPAGYTF.

The chain recombines TRBV7-2 with TRBJ1-1, with a possible D match to TRBD1 (6 bases). Trimming removed 1 base at V and 11 bases at J, with 11 bases between. The CDR3 has 12 residues. The V gene's germline CDR1 is SGHTA and CDR2 FQGNSA. The CDR3 loop reads CASSLVQGHAFF. CDR3 coding DNA: TGTGCCAGCAGCTTAGTACAGGGTCATGCTTTCTTT.